A single sample is the source of the 17 T cell receptor beta chains below, sequenced in a study of cytotoxic CD8 clonotypes in ibrutinib-treated CLL. The protocol was immunoSEQ multiplex PCR, while the TCRdb copy is restricted to in-frame clones and leaves out a portion. The table includes about 68,000 clones, approximately 90% detected once. Here the sequenced sample was PBMCs, taken after 12 months of ibrutinib treatment. All receptors come from a human donor with chronic lymphocytic leukemia.

This chain uses TRBV5-1 with TRBJ1-4, with D perhaps matching TRBD1 (6 bases). CDR1 and CDR2 from the germline V gene are SGHRS and YFSETQ. V was cut by 4 bases and J by 8 bases, with 18 bases left in between. CDR3 length: 15 residues. The CDR3 is CASSGLEGRGEKLFF. The DNA of the CDR3 is TGCGCCAGCAGCGGCCTGGAGGGTAGGGGGGAAAAACTGTTTTTT.

V and J are TRBV11-2 and TRBJ2-1, with TRBD1 matching over 9 bases. The trim removed 5 bases at V and 7 bases at J, leaving 15 bases unmatched. The CDR3 is made up of 17 amino acids. CDR1 and CDR2 from the germline V gene are SGHAT and FQNNGV. In DNA form, the CDR3 reads TGTGCCAGCAGCGTTCGTCCGGGACAGGGTGGTGGGAATGAGCAGTTCTTC. Protein: CASSVRPGQGGGNEQFF.

This rearrangement joins TRBV9 to TRBJ2-5; D possibly uses TRBD1 or TRBD2 (5 bases each). The germline V and J ends were trimmed by 3 bases and 2 bases, with 11 bases remaining between them. Germline CDR1 is SGDLS and CDR2 is YYNGEE. This CDR3 has 14 amino acids. For the CDR3, the DNA is TGTGCCAGCAGCGACCGGGACCTACAAGAGACCCAGTACTTC. It codes for CASSDRDLQETQYF.

This clone was counted once. This chain uses TRBV19 with TRBJ1-5, with a weak D call TRBD1 (5 bases). CDR1 is LNHDA and CDR2 is SQIVND in the germline V gene (reference sequence). V was cut by 1 base and J by 0 bases, with 10 bases left in between. The CDR3 extends over 16 amino acids. CDR3 coding DNA: TGTGCCAGTAGTATAGGGGGGATTAATAGCAATCAGCCCCAGCATTTT. This translates into CASSIGGINSNQPQHF.

The chain links TRBV5-1 to TRBJ2-7; 7 positions match TRBD2. Germline V gene lookup returns CDR1 SGHRS and CDR2 YFSETQ. The V gene end was trimmed by 0 bases and the J gene end by 0 bases; junction bases not matched to a gene: 6. CDR3 size: 16 residues. The CDR3 loop reads CASSLEASGFSYEQYF. CDR3 nucleotide sequence: TGCGCCAGCAGCTTGGAGGCTAGCGGATTCTCCTACGAGCAGTACTTC.

This chain joins TRBV27 and TRBJ1-2, with a weak D call TRBD1 (5 bases). The CDR3 runs 13 residues. Per germline, CDR1 MNHEY and CDR2 SMNVEV (reference sequence). The ends were cut back, 3 bases at V and 8 bases at J, with 13 bases in the middle. The chain's CDR3 is CASSFGQGSGYTF. The CDR3 nucleotides are TGTGCCAGCAGTTTCGGGCAGGGAAGCGGCTACACCTTC.

The chain is built from TRBV5-1 and TRBJ1-1; D remains ambiguous. The CDR3 is 15 residues long. The V and J ends lost 1 base and 1 base respectively, with 11 bases between them. CDR1 and CDR2 (germline): SGHRS, YFSETQ. The CDR3 DNA is TGCGCCAGCAGCTTGCTCGAGATTAGGAACACTGAAGCTTTCTTT. Its protein product is CASSLLEIRNTEAFF.

The gene calls are TRBV2 and TRBJ2-7; D is unclear. The V and J ends lost 5 bases and 0 bases respectively, with 11 bases between them. In germline, CDR1 is SNHLY, CDR2 FYNNEI. This CDR3 has 14 residues. The chain's CDR3 is CASSMAGISYEQYF. In DNA, the CDR3 is TGTGCCAGCAGTATGGCAGGTATCTCCTACGAGCAGTACTTC. Together with reference TRBV2 and TRBJ2-7, the CDR3 gives the full variable domain: EPEVTQTPSHQVTQMGQEVILRCVPISNHLYFYWYRQILGQKVEFLVSFYNNEISEKSEIFDDQFSVERPDGSNFTLKIRSTKLEDSAMYFCASSMAGISYEQYFGPGTRLTVT.

The chain joins TRBV19 to TRBJ2-7, with 7 bases lining up with TRBD2. CDR3 length: 11 amino acids. Germline CDR1 is LNHDA and CDR2 is SQIVND (reference sequence). The V segment lost 4 bases and the J segment 7 bases; nucleotides outside the gene matches: 1. The CDR3 DNA reads TGTGCCAGTAGTACCGGGGGGGAGCAGTACTTC. Translating it yields CASSTGGEQYF.

The chain joins TRBV2 to TRBJ2-3, with D possibly being TRBD2 (5 bases). The V end lost 10 bases, the J end lost 2 bases, and 10 bases lay between the germline ends. The CDR3 runs to 12 residues. CDR1 and CDR2 (germline): SNHLY, FYNNEI. For the CDR3, the DNA is TGTGCCAACCAGCGGAACACAGATACGCAGTATTTT. It specifies CANQRNTDTQYF.

The rearrangement links TRBV19 to TRBJ2-1, with TRBD2 identical over 12 bases. Germline CDR1 and CDR2: LNHDA and SQIVND (reference sequence). Losses at the gene ends were 4 bases for V and 7 bases for J; bases not matched to a gene: 5. This CDR3 contains 15 residues. The CDR3 is CASSTLAGGGNEQFF. The CDR3 DNA reads TGTGCCAGTAGTACACTAGCGGGAGGAGGGAATGAGCAGTTCTTC.

The chain is built from TRBV6-5 and TRBJ2-7; TRBD1 aligns across 8 bases. Germline V gene sequence: CDR1 MNHEY, CDR2 SVGAGI. V dropped 10 bases and J dropped 4; count of bases not matched to a gene: 15. The CDR3 consists of 15 residues. CDR3 region: CATQPAGQGVYEQYF. The DNA of the CDR3 is TGTGCCACCCAACCGGCCGGACAGGGAGTTTACGAGCAGTACTTC.

The chain is built from TRBV5-1 and TRBJ2-3; D unclear. Trimming left V 0 bases short and J 0 bases short, with 14 bases between. The CDR3 length is 17 residues. Germline CDR1 and CDR2: SGHRS and YFSETQ. In DNA form, the CDR3 reads TGCGCCAGCAGCTTGGAGGGCAGGAAAACTAGCACAGATACGCAGTATTTT. This translates into CASSLEGRKTSTDTQYF.

This clone was counted between two and nine times. V gene TRBV18 combines with J gene TRBJ1-1, with D possibly TRBD1 on 6 matching bases. V lost 1 base and J 11 bases, leaving 11 bases between the germline ends. The germline gives CDR1 KGHSH, CDR2 LQKENI. This CDR3 has 12 amino acids. The CDR3 bases are TGTGCCAGCTCACCACTACAGGGTGAGGCTTTCTTT. This translates into CASSPLQGEAFF.

The gene calls are TRBV5-4 and TRBJ2-5; TRBD2 aligns across 12 bases. The CDR3 is 16 amino acids. CDR1 and CDR2 (germline): SGHNT, YYREEE (reference sequence). With V trimmed by 0 bases and J by 3 bases, 3 bases remained unmatched. The CDR3 spells CASSLARLAGEETQYF. DNA of the CDR3: TGTGCCAGCAGCTTGGCCAGACTAGCGGGAGAAGAGACCCAGTACTTC.

The chain is built from TRBV5-1 and TRBJ2-3; TRBD2 agrees at 10 bases. The ends lost 1 base at V and 4 bases at J; junction bases unmatched: 3. The CDR3 sequence is 15 residues long. Germline CDR1 is SGHRS and CDR2 is YFSETQ. The CDR3 spells CASSLTSGNSDTQYF. The CDR3 DNA sequence: TGCGCCAGCAGCTTGACTAGCGGGAACTCAGATACGCAGTATTTT.

V usage is TRBV9 and J usage is TRBJ2-1, with 14 bases matching TRBD2. From germline, CDR1 is SGDLS and CDR2 YYNGEE. CDR3 size: 18 residues. V gave up 3 bases and J gave up 2 bases; unmatched junction bases: 7. CDR3 amino acids: CASSAGTSGSGPYNEQFF. CDR3 DNA sequence: TGTGCCAGCAGCGCGGGGACTAGCGGGAGTGGCCCCTACAATGAGCAGTTCTTC. The full variable domain, rest sourced from reference TRBV9 and TRBJ2-1, is DSGVTQTPKHLITATGQRVTLRCSPRSGDLSVYWYQQSLDQGLQFLIQYYNGEERAKGNILERFSAQQFPDLHSELNLSSLELGDSALYFCASSAGTSGSGPYNEQFFGPGTRLTVL.